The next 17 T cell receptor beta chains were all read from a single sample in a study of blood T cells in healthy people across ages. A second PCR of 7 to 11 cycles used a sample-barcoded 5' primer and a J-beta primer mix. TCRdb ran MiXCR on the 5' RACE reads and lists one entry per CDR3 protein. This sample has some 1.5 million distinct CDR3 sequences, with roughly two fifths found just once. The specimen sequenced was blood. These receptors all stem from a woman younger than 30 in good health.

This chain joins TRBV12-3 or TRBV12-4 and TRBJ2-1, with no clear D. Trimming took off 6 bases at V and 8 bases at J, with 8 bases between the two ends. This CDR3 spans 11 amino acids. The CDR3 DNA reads TGTGCCAGCAGCGAAGTGCATGAGCAGTTCTTC. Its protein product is CASSEVHEQFF.

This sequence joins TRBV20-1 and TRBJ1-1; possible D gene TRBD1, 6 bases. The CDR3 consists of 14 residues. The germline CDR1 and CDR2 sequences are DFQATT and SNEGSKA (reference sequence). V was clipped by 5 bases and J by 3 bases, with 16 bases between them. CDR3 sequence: CSAPRTYRDTEAFF. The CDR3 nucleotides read TGCAGTGCTCCTCGAACCTACAGGGACACTGAAGCTTTCTTT.

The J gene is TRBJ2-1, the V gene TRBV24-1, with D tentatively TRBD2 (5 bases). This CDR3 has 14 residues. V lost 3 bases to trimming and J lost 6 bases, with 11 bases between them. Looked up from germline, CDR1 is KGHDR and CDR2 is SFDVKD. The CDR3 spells CATSDPRALNEQFF. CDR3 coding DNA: TGTGCCACCAGTGATCCGAGGGCCCTCAATGAGCAGTTCTTC.

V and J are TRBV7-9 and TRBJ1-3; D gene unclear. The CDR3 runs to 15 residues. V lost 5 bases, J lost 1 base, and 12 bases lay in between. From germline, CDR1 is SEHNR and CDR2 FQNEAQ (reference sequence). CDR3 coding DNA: TGTGCCAGCAGCCCCCAAGGTAGATCTGGAAACACCATATATTTT. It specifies CASSPQGRSGNTIYF.

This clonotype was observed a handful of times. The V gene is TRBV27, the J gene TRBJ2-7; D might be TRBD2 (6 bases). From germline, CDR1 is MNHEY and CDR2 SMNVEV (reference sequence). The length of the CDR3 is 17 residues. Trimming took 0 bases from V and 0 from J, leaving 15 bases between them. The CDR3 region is CASSLSPFRGSSYEQYF. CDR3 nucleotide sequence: TGTGCCAGCAGTTTATCCCCTTTTCGGGGGAGCTCCTACGAGCAGTACTTC.

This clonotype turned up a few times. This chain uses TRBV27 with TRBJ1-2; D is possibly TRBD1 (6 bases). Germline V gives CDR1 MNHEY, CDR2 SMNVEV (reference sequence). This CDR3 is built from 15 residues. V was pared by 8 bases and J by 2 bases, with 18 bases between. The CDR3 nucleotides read TGTGCCAGCCGTGGCCAGGGGACGAACAACTATGGCTACACCTTC. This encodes CASRGQGTNNYGYTF.

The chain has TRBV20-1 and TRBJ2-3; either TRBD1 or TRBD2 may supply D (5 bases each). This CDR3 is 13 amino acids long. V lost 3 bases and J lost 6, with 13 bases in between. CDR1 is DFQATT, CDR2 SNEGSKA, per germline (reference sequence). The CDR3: CSARQRGRDTQYF. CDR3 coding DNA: TGCAGTGCTAGGCAGAGGGGTCGGGATACGCAGTATTTT.

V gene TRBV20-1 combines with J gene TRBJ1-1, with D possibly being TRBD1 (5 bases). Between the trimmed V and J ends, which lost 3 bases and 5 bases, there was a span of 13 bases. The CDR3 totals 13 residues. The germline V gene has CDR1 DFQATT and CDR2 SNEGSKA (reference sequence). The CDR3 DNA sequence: TGCAGTGCTAGCTTTGGGGCGGATACTGAAGCTTTCTTT. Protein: CSASFGADTEAFF.

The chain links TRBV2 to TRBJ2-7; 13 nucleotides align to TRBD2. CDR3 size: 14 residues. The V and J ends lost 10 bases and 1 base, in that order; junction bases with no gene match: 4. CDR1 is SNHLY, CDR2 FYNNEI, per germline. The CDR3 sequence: CAIRTSGSSYEQYF. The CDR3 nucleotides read TGTGCCATCCGGACTAGCGGGAGTTCCTACGAGCAGTACTTC.

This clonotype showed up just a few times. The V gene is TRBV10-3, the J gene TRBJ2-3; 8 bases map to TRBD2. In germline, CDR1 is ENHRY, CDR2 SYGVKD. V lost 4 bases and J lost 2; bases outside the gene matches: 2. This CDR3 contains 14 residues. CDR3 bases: TGTGCCATCAGTGGCGGGGGGCCCACAGATACGCAGTATTTT. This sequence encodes CAISGGGPTDTQYF.

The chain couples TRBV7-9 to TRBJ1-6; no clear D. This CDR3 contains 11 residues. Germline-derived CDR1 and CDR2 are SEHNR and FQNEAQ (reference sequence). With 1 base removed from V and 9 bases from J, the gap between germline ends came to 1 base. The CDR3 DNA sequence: TGTGCCAGCAGCTTAGTTTCACCCCTCCACTTT. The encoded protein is CASSLVSPLHF.

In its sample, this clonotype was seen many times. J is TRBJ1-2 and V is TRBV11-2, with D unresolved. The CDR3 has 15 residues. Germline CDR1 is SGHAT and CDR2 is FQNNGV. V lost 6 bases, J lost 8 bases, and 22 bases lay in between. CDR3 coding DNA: TGTGCCAGCAGACCCGACATATGGCTCACTAGCGGCTACACCTTC. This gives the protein CASRPDIWLTSGYTF.

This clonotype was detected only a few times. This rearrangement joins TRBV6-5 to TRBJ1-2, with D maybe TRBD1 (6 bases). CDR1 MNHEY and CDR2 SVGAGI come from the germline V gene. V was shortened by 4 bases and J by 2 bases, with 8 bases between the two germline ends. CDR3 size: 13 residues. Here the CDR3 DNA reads TGTGCCAGCAGTTGGACAGAGAACTATGGCTACACCTTC. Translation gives CASSWTENYGYTF.

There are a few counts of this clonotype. CDR3 nucleotide sequence: TGTGCCAGTAGTAACGGACAGGGCGTCTCTGGGGCCAACGTCCTGACTTTC. Its protein is CASSNGQGVSGANVLTF. The rearrangement links TRBV19 to TRBJ2-6; TRBD1 aligns across 8 bases. Per germline, CDR1 LNHDA and CDR2 SQIVND (reference sequence). J was trimmed by 0 bases and V by 4 bases; bases with no gene match: 5. CDR3 length equals 17 residues.

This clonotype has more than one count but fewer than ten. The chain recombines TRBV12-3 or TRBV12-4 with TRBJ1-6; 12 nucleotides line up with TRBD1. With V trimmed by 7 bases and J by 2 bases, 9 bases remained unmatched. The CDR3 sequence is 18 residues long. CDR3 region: CASKDSGQGAAYNSPLHF. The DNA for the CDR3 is TGTGCCAGCAAGGATTCGGGACAGGGGGCCGCCTATAATTCACCCCTCCACTTT.

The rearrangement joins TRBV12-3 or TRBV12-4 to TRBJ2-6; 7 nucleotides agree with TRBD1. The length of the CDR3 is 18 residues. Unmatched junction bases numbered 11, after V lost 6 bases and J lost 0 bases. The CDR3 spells CASRETGVPLSGANVLTF. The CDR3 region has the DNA TGTGCCAGCAGGGAAACAGGGGTCCCTCTCTCTGGGGCCAACGTCCTGACTTTC.

In DNA, the CDR3 is TGTGCCAGCAGCAGCCGGGACAGTAATGAAAAACTGTTTTTT. This translates into CASSSRDSNEKLFF. This rearrangement joins TRBV7-9 to TRBJ1-4; 7 bases line up with TRBD1. This CDR3 contains 14 residues. The junction had 4 bases not matched to a gene; V was cut back by 5 bases and J by 4 bases. The germline CDR1 and CDR2 sequences are SEHNR and FQNEAQ (reference sequence). Using reference TRBV7-9 and TRBJ1-4 for the parts outside the CDR3, the full variable domain is DTGVSQNPRHKITKRGQNVTFRCDPISEHNRLYWYRQTLGQGPEFLTYFQNEAQLEKSRLLSDRFSAERPKGSFSTLEIQRTEQGDSAMYLCASSSRDSNEKLFFGSGTQLSVL.